The 14 T cell receptor beta chains below come from one sample, sequenced in a study of cytomegalovirus exposure and HLA in healthy donors. PCR used 60 Vbeta primers and 13 Jbeta primers. Produced via immunoSEQ multiplex PCR; TCRdb's table is partial and in-frame only. The repertoire has over 150,000 clones, about four fifths of them found once; the top ten carry 0.35% to 0.45%. The sequencing sample was made of PBMCs. The receptors shown here come from a boy aged 2-9 years in good health and CMV-seronegative.

The chain couples TRBV6-1 to TRBJ2-1; maybe TRBD2 (5 bases). CDR3 size: 14 residues. The germline gives CDR1 MNHNS, CDR2 SASEGT. V was clipped by 4 bases and J by 0 bases, with 7 bases between them. CDR3 DNA: TGTGCCAGCAGTGGAGGGAACTCCTACAATGAGCAGTTCTTC. Protein sequence: CASSGGNSYNEQFF.

CDR3: CASSEARAPMEAFF. DNA of the CDR3: TGTGCCAGCAGTGAAGCGCGTGCTCCGATGGAAGCTTTCTTT. The V gene is TRBV6-1, the J gene TRBJ1-1; no clear D gene. Between the trimmed V and J ends, which lost 0 bases and 8 bases, there was a span of 13 bases. This CDR3 is built from 14 residues. Germline values: CDR1 MNHNS, CDR2 SASEGT.

V and J are TRBV4-1 and TRBJ2-7, with TRBD2 identical over 11 bases. Germline values: CDR1 MGHRA, CDR2 YSYEKL. V lost 0 bases, J lost 3 bases, and 10 bases stayed unmatched. The CDR3 contains 18 residues. The DNA of the CDR3 is TGCGCCAGCAGCCAAGATCCCCGACTAGCGGGGCGCCTCTACGAGCAGTACTTC. This codes for CASSQDPRLAGRLYEQYF.

This rearrangement joins TRBV9 to TRBJ2-7, with D possibly matching TRBD1 (5 bases). Trimming took 0 bases from V and 1 from J, leaving 11 bases between them. Per the germline V gene, CDR1 is SGDLS and CDR2 is YYNGEE. This CDR3 is built from 15 residues. This chain's CDR3 is CASSVGGSQSYEQYF. In nucleotides, the CDR3 is TGTGCCAGCAGCGTAGGGGGCAGCCAATCCTACGAGCAGTACTTC.

The gene calls are TRBV6-5 and TRBJ1-1, with a possible D match to TRBD1 (6 bases). The CDR3 is 13 residues long. Trimming cost V 6 bases and J 5 bases, with 13 bases left between them. Germline values: CDR1 MNHEY, CDR2 SVGAGI. In DNA, the CDR3 is TGTGCCAGCAGCAACGGACAGTTTACTGAAGCTTTCTTT. Its translation: CASSNGQFTEAFF.

CDR3 sequence (DNA): TGCGCCAGCAGCCAAGAGAGGTGGAACACTGAAGCTTTCTTT. Translating gives CASSQERWNTEAFF. This rearrangement joins TRBV4-1 to TRBJ1-1, with D unclear. This CDR3 is built from 14 residues. Trimming removed 0 bases at V and 1 base at J, with 6 bases between. Germline values: CDR1 MGHRA, CDR2 YSYEKL.

Points on this clone: Other DNA variants within this sample encode the same CDR3. The gene calls are TRBV29-1 and TRBJ2-3, with 7 nucleotides matching TRBD1. CDR1 is SQVTM, CDR2 ANQGSEA, per germline. This CDR3 has 15 amino acids. Unmatched junction bases numbered 14, after V lost 6 bases and J lost 5 bases. CDR3 nucleotides: TGCAGCGTCCCGACAGGGTCCACCTTGGGAGATACGCAGTATTTT. This translates into CSVPTGSTLGDTQYF.

This sequence joins TRBV20-1 and TRBJ2-3, with unresolved D. Deletions cut 6 bases from V and 7 bases from J, with 11 bases between. The CDR3 has 11 residues. Germline CDR1 and CDR2: DFQATT and SNEGSKA (reference sequence). CDR3 DNA: TGCAGTGCCACGGATACTAATACGCAGTATTTT. It yields the protein CSATDTNTQYF.

Written as DNA, the CDR3 is TGTGGGAGCGCGCGGGAAGGGACCGGGGAGCTGTTTTTT. Translation gives CGSAREGTGELFF. This sequence joins TRBV6-5 and TRBJ2-2; possible D gene TRBD2, 6 bases. The germline V gene has CDR1 MNHEY and CDR2 SVGAGI. The CDR3 consists of 13 residues.

The chain combines TRBV19 with TRBJ2-2; 9 nucleotides line up with TRBD1. The germline gives CDR1 LNHDA, CDR2 SQIVND (reference sequence). With 4 bases clipped from V and 5 bases from J, the junction kept 17 bases outside the gene matches. The CDR3 consists of 19 residues. The CDR3 region is CASSRIGQGIIRGTGELFF. CDR3 sequence (DNA): TGTGCCAGTAGTAGGATTGGACAGGGGATAATAAGGGGAACCGGGGAGCTGTTTTTT.

The J gene is TRBJ1-1, the V gene TRBV6-5; no clear D. Trimming removed 7 bases at V and 1 base at J, with 10 bases between. The CDR3 totals 13 residues. Germline lookup yields CDR1 MNHEY and CDR2 SVGAGI. The CDR3 spells CASIKEGNTEAFF. CDR3 DNA sequence: TGTGCCAGCATTAAAGAGGGGAACACTGAAGCTTTCTTT.

The chain uses TRBV6-5 and TRBJ1-1; perhaps TRBD1 as D (6 bases). The V gene lost 5 bases and the J gene lost 7 bases, with 14 bases spanning the gap. The CDR3 contains 13 residues. Germline CDR1 and CDR2: MNHEY and SVGAGI. CDR3 region: CASSRTGFLEAFF. CDR3 DNA sequence: TGTGCCAGCAGTAGAACAGGGTTTCTTGAAGCTTTCTTT.

The chain carries TRBV7-8 and TRBJ2-7; TRBD1 aligns across 7 bases. The J segment lost 8 bases and the V segment lost 4 bases, leaving 17 bases of the junction unmatched. The V gene's germline CDR1 is SGHVS and CDR2 FQNEAQ. CDR3 size: 16 residues. CDR3 in DNA: TGTGCCAGCAGCTCTGGCCCACAGGGGACCCGCTTACAGCAGTACTTC. Translation gives CASSSGPQGTRLQQYF.

The rearrangement joins TRBV19 to TRBJ2-7; 12 bases agree with TRBD2. After removal of 3 bases from V and 0 bases from J, the junction contained 12 bases not matched to a gene. In germline, CDR1 is LNHDA, CDR2 SQIVND (reference sequence). This CDR3 region has 19 residues. The CDR3 protein is CASSISTSGRSPISYEQYF. The CDR3 DNA follows: TGTGCCAGTAGTATTTCTACTAGCGGGAGGAGCCCCATCTCCTACGAGCAGTACTTC.